The rows below give T cell receptor beta chains drawn from one sample of a study of T-cell reconstitution after alpha-beta-depleted transplantation in children. TCRdb re-derived calls from the PCR reads in MiXCR, one entry per CDR3 protein. The table lists around 87,000 distinct CDR3 sequences, more than 7% of them singletons, with 6.9% in the top ten. This sample comprised PBMCs from the stem cell graft donor, obtained from the stem cell graft. These receptors were taken from a human donor who donated a stem cell graft to a child with congenital amegakaryocytic thrombocytopenia. The CDR3 runs from the conserved cysteine through the conserved F or W. Each record gives: CDR3 length, J gene, D gene, V gene, clone size, CDR3 DNA, CDR3 protein. A D gene is named only where the DNA matches it firmly. Clone size is not always given. Where it is, it says once, few, many or a class for expanded clones.

>16|TRBJ2-3|-|TRBV29-1|many
TGCAGCGTTGCTCCCGGGACTTCCGAAGGGGTAGATACGCAGTATTTT
CSVAPGTSEGVDTQYF
>18|TRBJ2-7|-|TRBV5-1|many
TGCGCCAGCAGCTGGATAGCTGGATATATGGGATCGACCTACGAGCAGTACTTC
CASSWIAGYMGSTYEQYF
>15|TRBJ1-6|-|TRBV20-1|many
TGCAGTGCTAGAGACCCCGGGGTGGGGAATTCACCCCTCCACTTT
CSARDPGVGNSPLHF
>18|TRBJ2-1|TRBD2|TRBV15|many
TGTGCCACCAGCAGAGATCAGCTAGCGGGGGTGTGGGAGGATGAGCAGTTCTTC
CATSRDQLAGVWEDEQFF
>14|TRBJ1-6|TRBD1|TRBV20-1|many
TGCAGTGCTAGACGGGACAGTGGTAATTCACCCCTCCACTTT
CSARRDSGNSPLHF
>11|TRBJ2-1|-|TRBV3-1|many
TGTGCCAGCAGCCATTCCAATGAGCAGTTCTTC
CASSHSNEQFF
>17|TRBJ2-2|TRBD1|TRBV3-1|few
TGTGCCAGCAGCCAAGATGGGAGGCAGGGGGCCGGCGGGGAGCTGTTTTTT
CASSQDGRQGAGGELFF
>18|TRBJ2-5|-|TRBV4-1|many
TGCGCCAGCAGCCAAAAGGCGACTAAACCGGGGCTCCAAGAGACCCAGTACTTC
CASSQKATKPGLQETQYF
>17|TRBJ1-5|-|TRBV20-1|many
TGCAGTGCTAGATATCCCGTAAAGAGACACCGAAATCAGCCCCAGCATTTT
CSARYPVKRHRNQPQHF
>11|TRBJ1-1|TRBD1|TRBV29-1|-
TGCAGCTGTGAACAGGGGGCGGAAGCTTTCTTT
CSCEQGAEAFF
>13|TRBJ2-3|-|TRBV20-1|many
TGCAGTGCTAGTGGCTTTTTCTGGGCGGGACCAGATTTT
CSASGFFWAGPDF
>15|TRBJ2-3|-|TRBV5-1|many
TGCGCCAGCAGCTTCGGCGGAGGGTCCGGGGATACGCAGTATTTT
CASSFGGGSGDTQYF
>12|TRBJ2-7|-|TRBV20-1|many
TGCAGTGCCGAGGCGGACGGCGCCGAGCAGTACTTC
CSAEADGAEQYF
>16|TRBJ1-3|-|TRBV18|many
TGTGCCAGCTCACAGGGCCAGGGCTTCTCTGGAAACACCATATATTTT
CASSQGQGFSGNTIYF
>16|TRBJ1-3|-|TRBV28|many
TGTGCCAGCAGTTTTTCGCAGGGAGGCTCTGGAAACACCATATATTTT
CASSFSQGGSGNTIYF
>16|TRBJ2-1|TRBD1|TRBV2|many
TGTGCCAGCAGTGAATTCGGGACAGGGTACACCAATGAGCAGTTCTTC
CASSEFGTGYTNEQFF
>12|TRBJ1-1|-|TRBV12-3/TRBV12-4|many
TGTGCCAGCATGTGGGGGAACACTGAAGCTTTCTTT
CASMWGNTEAFF
>17|TRBJ1-1|TRBD1|TRBV5-1|-
TGCGCCAGCAGCTTTCGACCGGCGACAGGGGGTGGCACTGAAGCTTTCTTT
CASSFRPATGGGTEAFF
>16|TRBJ2-5|-|TRBV14|-
TGTGCCAGCAGCCAACCCAGGTGGGGGGCCGAAGAGACCCAGTACTTC
CASSQPRWGAEETQYF
>14|TRBJ2-5|-|TRBV5-4|-
TGTGCCAGCAGCTTGGCCGGGGTGAGGGAGACCCAGTACTTC
CASSLAGVRETQYF
>22|TRBJ2-7|TRBD2|TRBV14|many
TGTGCCAGCAGCCAAGAAATCCCTCCTGGACTAGCGGGAATTATCAGCTCCTACGAGCAGTACTTC
CASSQEIPPGLAGIISSYEQYF
>21|TRBJ2-7|-|TRBV6-1|many
TGTGCCAGCAGTGAAGACGGGACAGCTTACCTGGACTACCGTTCTGAGTACGAGCAGTACTTC
CASSEDGTAYLDYRSEYEQYF
>15|TRBJ2-6|-|TRBV19|many
TGTGCCAGTAGTATCTCAGGGGCTGGGGCCAACGTCCTGACTTTC
CASSISGAGANVLTF
>15|TRBJ2-5|TRBD2|TRBV5-1|many
TGCGCCAGCAGAGATATAGCGGGGGGGCAAGAGACCCAGTACTTC
CASRDIAGGQETQYF
>16|TRBJ1-6|-|TRBV10-2|many
TGCGCCAGCAGTGAGTCGAGGGGCTCCTATAATTCACCCCTCCACTTT
CASSESRGSYNSPLHF
>13|TRBJ2-5|TRBD1|TRBV3-1|many
TGTGCCAGCAGCCTAGGGGGCTGGGAGACCCAGTACTTC
CASSLGGWETQYF
>14|TRBJ2-3|-|TRBV6-1|many
TGTGCCAGCAGGTTCCGGGACATCACAGATACGCAGTATTTT
CASRFRDITDTQYF